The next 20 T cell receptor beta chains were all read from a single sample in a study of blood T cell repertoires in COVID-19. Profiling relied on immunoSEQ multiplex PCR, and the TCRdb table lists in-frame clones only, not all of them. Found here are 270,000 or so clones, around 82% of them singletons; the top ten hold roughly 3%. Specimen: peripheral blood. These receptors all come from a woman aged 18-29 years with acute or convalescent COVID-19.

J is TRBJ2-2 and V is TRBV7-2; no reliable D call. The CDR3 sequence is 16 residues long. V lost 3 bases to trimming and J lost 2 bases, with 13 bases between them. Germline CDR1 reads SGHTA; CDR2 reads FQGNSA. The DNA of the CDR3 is TGTGCCAGCAGCTTGACTCCCACCCCTAACACCGGGGAGCTGTTTTTT. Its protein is CASSLTPTPNTGELFF.

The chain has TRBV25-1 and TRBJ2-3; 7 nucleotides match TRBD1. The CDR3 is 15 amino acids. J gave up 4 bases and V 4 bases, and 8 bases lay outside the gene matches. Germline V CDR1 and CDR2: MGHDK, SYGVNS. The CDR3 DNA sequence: TGTGCCAGCAGTGTAACGACAGGGAGCTCAGATACGCAGTATTTT. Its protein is CASSVTTGSSDTQYF.

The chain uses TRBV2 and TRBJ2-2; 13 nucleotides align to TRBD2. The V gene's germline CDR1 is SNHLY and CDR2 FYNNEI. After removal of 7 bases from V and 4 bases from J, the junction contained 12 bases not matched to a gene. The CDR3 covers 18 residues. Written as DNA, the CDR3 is TGTGCCAGCAACCCCGGGACTAGCGGGATTTTGAGCACCGGGGAGCTGTTTTTT. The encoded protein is CASNPGTSGILSTGELFF.

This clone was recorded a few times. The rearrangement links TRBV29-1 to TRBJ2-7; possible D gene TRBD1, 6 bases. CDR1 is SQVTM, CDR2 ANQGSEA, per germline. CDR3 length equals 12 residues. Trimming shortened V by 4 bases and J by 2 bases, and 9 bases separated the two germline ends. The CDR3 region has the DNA TGCAGCGTTGTCGGACAGACCTACGAGCAGTACTTC. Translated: CSVVGQTYEQYF.

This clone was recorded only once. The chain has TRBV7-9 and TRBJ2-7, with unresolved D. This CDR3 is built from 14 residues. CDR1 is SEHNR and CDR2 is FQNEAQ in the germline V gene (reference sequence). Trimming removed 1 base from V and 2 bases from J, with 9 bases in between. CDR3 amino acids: CASSLGGITYEQYF. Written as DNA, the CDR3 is TGTGCCAGCAGCTTAGGAGGTATTACCTACGAGCAGTACTTC.

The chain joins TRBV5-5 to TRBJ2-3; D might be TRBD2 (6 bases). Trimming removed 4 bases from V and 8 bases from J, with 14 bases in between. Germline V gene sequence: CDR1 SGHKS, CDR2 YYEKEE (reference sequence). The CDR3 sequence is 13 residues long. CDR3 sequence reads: CASSPGVVATQYF. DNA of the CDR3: TGTGCCAGCAGCCCGGGGGTGGTAGCTACGCAGTATTTT.

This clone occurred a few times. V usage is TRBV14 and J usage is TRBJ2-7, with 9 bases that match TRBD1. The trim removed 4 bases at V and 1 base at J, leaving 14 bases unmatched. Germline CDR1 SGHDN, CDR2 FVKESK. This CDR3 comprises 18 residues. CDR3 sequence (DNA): TGTGCCAGCAGCCTAAGTAAACCCGGACAGGGGTATTCCTACGAGCAGTACTTC. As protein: CASSLSKPGQGYSYEQYF.

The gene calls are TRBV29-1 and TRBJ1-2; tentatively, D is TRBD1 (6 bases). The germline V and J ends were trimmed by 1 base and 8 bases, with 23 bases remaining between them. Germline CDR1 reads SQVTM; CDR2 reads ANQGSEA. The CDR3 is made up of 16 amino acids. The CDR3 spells CSVEGIGGRVGSGYTF. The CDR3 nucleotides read TGCAGCGTTGAAGGGATTGGGGGCAGGGTGGGTAGCGGCTACACCTTC.

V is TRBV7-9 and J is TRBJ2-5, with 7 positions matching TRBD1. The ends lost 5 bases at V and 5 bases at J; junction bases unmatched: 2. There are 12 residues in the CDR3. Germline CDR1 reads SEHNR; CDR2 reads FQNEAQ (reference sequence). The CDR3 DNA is TGTGCCAGCAGCGAACAGGGGGAGACCCAGTACTTC. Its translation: CASSEQGETQYF.

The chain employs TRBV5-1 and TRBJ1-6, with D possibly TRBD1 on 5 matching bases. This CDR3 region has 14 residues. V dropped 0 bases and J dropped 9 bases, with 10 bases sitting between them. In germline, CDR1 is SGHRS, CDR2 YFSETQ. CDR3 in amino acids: CASSLEGFGSPLHF. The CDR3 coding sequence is TGCGCCAGCAGCTTGGAGGGGTTCGGTTCACCCCTCCACTTT.

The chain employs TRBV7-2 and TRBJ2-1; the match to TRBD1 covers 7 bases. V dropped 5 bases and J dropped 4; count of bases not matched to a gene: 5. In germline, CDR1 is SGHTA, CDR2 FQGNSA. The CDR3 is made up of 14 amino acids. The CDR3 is CASSIGDSYNEQFF. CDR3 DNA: TGTGCCAGCAGCATAGGGGACAGTTACAATGAGCAGTTCTTC. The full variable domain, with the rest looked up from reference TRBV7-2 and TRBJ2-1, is GAGVSQSPSNKVTEKGKDVELRCDPISGHTALYWYRQSLGQGLEFLIYFQGNSAPDKSGLPSDRFSAERTGGSVSTLTIQRTQQEDSAVYLCASSIGDSYNEQFFGPGTRLTVL.

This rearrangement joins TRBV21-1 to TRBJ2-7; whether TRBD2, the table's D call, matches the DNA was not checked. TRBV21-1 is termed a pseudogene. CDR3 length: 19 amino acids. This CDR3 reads CAGGGVRFSTSGTSYEQYF. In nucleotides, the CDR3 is TGTGCCGGGGGAGGGGTACGGTTCTCTACTAGCGGGACCTCCTACGAGCAGTACTTC.

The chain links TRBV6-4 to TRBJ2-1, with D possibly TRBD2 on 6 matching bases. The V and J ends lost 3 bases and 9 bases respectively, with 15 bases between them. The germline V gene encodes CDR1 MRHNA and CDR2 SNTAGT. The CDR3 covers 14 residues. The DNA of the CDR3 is TGTGCCAGCAGTGATGGTCTTAGCGGCCGTGAGCAGTTCTTC. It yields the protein CASSDGLSGREQFF.

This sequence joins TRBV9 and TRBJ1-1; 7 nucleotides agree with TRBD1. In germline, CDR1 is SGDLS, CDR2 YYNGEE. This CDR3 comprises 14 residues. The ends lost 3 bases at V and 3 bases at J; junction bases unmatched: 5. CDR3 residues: CASSAPRGDTEAFF. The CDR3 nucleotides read TGTGCCAGCAGCGCCCCCAGGGGGGACACTGAAGCTTTCTTT.

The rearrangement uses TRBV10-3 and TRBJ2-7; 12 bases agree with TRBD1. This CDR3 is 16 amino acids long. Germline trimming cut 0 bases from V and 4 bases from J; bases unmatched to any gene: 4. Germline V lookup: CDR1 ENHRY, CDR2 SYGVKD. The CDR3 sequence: CAISESGDRGLYEQYF. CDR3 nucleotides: TGTGCCATCAGTGAGTCGGGGGACAGGGGGCTTTACGAGCAGTACTTC.

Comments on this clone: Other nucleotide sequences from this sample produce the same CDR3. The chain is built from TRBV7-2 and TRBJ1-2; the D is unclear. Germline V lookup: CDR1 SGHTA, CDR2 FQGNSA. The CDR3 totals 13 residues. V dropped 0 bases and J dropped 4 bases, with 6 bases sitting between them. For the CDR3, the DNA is TGTGCCAGCAGCTTAGCGAGGGTCTATGGCTACACCTTC. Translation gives CASSLARVYGYTF.

The CDR3, as DNA: TGCAGCGTTTCGACTAGCTACGAGCAGTACTTC. It specifies CSVSTSYEQYF. The V and J genes are TRBV29-1 and TRBJ2-7; weak D call: TRBD2 (6 bases). V gave up 5 bases and J gave up 3 bases, with 8 bases separating them. The germline V gene has CDR1 SQVTM and CDR2 ANQGSEA. This CDR3 contains 11 residues.

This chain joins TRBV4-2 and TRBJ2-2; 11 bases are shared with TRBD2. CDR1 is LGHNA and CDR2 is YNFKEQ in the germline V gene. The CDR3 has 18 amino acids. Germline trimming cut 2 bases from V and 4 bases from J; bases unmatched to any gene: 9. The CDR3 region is CASSQSGTSGGITGELFF. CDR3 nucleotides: TGTGCCAGCAGCCAATCCGGGACTAGCGGAGGCATCACCGGGGAGCTGTTTTTT.

The CDR3 DNA is TGTGCCAGCAGTCCTGGACAGGGCTTCTTCACAGATACGCAGTATTTT. Protein: CASSPGQGFFTDTQYF. J is TRBJ2-3 and V is TRBV2; 8 nucleotides align to TRBD1. Germline assignment: CDR1 SNHLY and CDR2 FYNNEI. Trimming removed 5 bases from V and 2 bases from J; junction bases left unmatched: 9. The CDR3 has 16 amino acids.

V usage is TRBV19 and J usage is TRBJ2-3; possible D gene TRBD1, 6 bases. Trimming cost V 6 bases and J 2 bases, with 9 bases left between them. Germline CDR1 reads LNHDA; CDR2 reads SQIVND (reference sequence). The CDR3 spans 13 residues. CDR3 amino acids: CASRRDNTDTQYF. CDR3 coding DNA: TGTGCCAGTAGACGGGACAACACAGATACGCAGTATTTT.